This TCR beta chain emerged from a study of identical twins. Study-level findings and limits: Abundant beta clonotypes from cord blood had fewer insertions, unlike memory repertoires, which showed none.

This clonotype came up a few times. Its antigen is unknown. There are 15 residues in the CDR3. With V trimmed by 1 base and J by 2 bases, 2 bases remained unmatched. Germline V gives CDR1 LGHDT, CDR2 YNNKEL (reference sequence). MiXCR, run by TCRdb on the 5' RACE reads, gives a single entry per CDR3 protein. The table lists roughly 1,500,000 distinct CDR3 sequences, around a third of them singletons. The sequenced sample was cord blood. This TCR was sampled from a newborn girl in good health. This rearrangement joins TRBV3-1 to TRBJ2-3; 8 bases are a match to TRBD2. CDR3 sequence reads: CASSQVGGDTDTQYF. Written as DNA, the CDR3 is TGTGCCAGCAGCCAAGTCGGGGGGGACACAGATACGCAGTATTTT.